This T cell receptor (beta chain) is drawn from a study of post-analysis software for immune sequencing data. Study-level information: Relapsing-remitting, secondary progressive and progressive-relapsing forms of multiple sclerosis all featured among disease courses.

With 3 bases clipped from V and 5 bases from J, the junction kept 11 bases outside the gene matches. There are 16 residues in the CDR3. CDR1 SGHRS and CDR2 YFSETQ come from the germline V gene. Study-wide findings and caveats: With TRBV5-6, TRBV5-1 and TRBV20-1 included, about five TRBV segments were more frequent in patients than in controls. There was significantly lower normalized Chao1 diversity in multiple sclerosis patients than in controls. Pronounced co-clustering by F measure was evident among identically batched samples.

Libraries were made from TCR beta cDNA, and they carried unique molecular identifiers. Approximately 0.5 million cDNA molecules were recovered from an input of roughly 0.85 to 10 million T cells. From the PCR reads, TCRdb called clonotypes with MiXCR, one entry per CDR3 protein. The sample shows about half a million distinct CDR3 sequences, around 31% of them seen only once. Only a few counts were recorded for this clonotype. Its antigen is not identified. Sequenced input: blood. This sequence joins TRBV5-1 and TRBJ2-1; 7 nucleotides match TRBD2. This sequence originates from a girl aged 2-17 years with multiple sclerosis. This CDR3 is CASSWLVSGADNEQFF. The CDR3 DNA reads as TGCGCCAGCAGCTGGCTGGTGAGCGGGGCCGACAATGAGCAGTTCTTC.